Given below is one TCR beta chain in context. Antigen unknown. This sample is part of a study of cytomegalovirus exposure and HLA in healthy donors. The ends lost 4 bases at V and 2 bases at J; junction bases unmatched: 3. CDR3 size: 15 residues. CDR1 SGHRS and CDR2 YFSETQ come from the germline V gene. Primers for the PCR totalled 60 Vbeta and 13 Jbeta. Here immunoSEQ multiplex PCR was the method, and the copy in TCRdb shows in-frame clones only, minus some. The sample records tens of thousands of clones, around 80% being singletons. Overall study results and limits: For most TCR beta V segments, an earlier analysis put the productive rate at about 87% or about 30% of the time. With later analysis, a missense DCLRE1C variant became linked to TCR beta V- and J-gene trimming. Generally TCR sequences proved uncommon, though certain public TCRs appeared in numerous donors. Of the V segments, some could not be distinguished, including TRBV6-2 and TRBV6-3, and were excluded.

The receptor's source is a man aged 50-59 years in good health and CMV-seropositive. Sequenced sample: PBMCs. The V call is TRBV5-1, the J call TRBJ2-6; 7 bases are shared with TRBD1. CDR3 in amino acids: CASSSTGAGANVLTF. The CDR3 DNA follows: TGCGCCAGCAGCAGCACAGGGGCTGGGGCCAACGTCCTGACTTTC.